Listed below are T cell receptor beta chains from one sample, sequenced in a study of HIV-infected patients and healthy controls. MiXCR, applied by TCRdb to the 5' RACE reads, yields one record per CDR3 protein. The data show approximately 9,000 distinct CDR3 sequences, 8.4% seen once. Material: blood, obtained during antiretroviral therapy. These receptors were taken from an adult with HIV infection. Each CDR3 is given with its conserved first and last residue. The D gene is left open where the match is weak. The listing skips clone size in some rows; elsewhere it reads once, few, many or a size class.

CDR3 protein: CASRQRGGANSPLHF; CDR3 DNA: TGTGCCAGCAGGCAGAGGGGGGGGGCGAATTCACCCCTCCACTTT; J gene: TRBJ1-6; D gene: -; clone size: medium-sized; V gene: TRBV13
CDR3 protein: CSVEPGTLGAQFF; CDR3 DNA: TGCAGCGTTGAACCTGGTACGTTGGGGGCGCAGTTCTTC; J gene: TRBJ2-1; D gene: -; clone size: -; V gene: TRBV29-1
CDR3 protein: CASSGVLVAGYGYTF; CDR3 DNA: TGTGCCAGCAGTGGTGTCTTAGTGGCCGGCTATGGCTACACCTTC; J gene: TRBJ1-2; D gene: -; clone size: few; V gene: TRBV25-1
CDR3 protein: CASSLGGVAGGSDEQFF; CDR3 DNA: TGTGCCAGCAGCTTAGGCGGGGTAGCGGGAGGATCGGATGAGCAGTTCTTC; J gene: TRBJ2-1; D gene: TRBD2; clone size: many; V gene: TRBV7-3
CDR3 protein: CASNDRELAYNEQFF; CDR3 DNA: TGTGCCAGCAACGACAGGGAATTAGCCTACAATGAGCAGTTCTTC; J gene: TRBJ2-1; D gene: TRBD1; clone size: -; V gene: TRBV2
CDR3 protein: CASSRQGTGTEQYF; CDR3 DNA: TGTGCCAGCAGCCGCCAAGGGACAGGGACCGAGCAGTACTTC; J gene: TRBJ2-7; D gene: TRBD1; clone size: few; V gene: TRBV14
CDR3 protein: CASSQSPLQSSTDTQYF; CDR3 DNA: TGCGCCAGCAGCCAAAGCCCCTTGCAGTCGAGCACAGATACGCAGTATTTT; J gene: TRBJ2-3; D gene: -; clone size: medium-sized; V gene: TRBV4-1
CDR3 protein: CASSFRGQGGNEQFF; CDR3 DNA: TGTGCCAGCAGTTTTCGGGGACAGGGGGGCAATGAGCAGTTCTTC; J gene: TRBJ2-1; D gene: TRBD1; clone size: medium-sized; V gene: TRBV28
CDR3 protein: CASRPGHWGPDTQYF; CDR3 DNA: TGTGCCAGCAGACCGGGACACTGGGGACCAGATACGCAGTATTTT; J gene: TRBJ2-3; D gene: -; clone size: -; V gene: TRBV6-5
CDR3 protein: CSGRKGTEAFF; CDR3 DNA: TGCAGTGGTAGGAAGGGGACTGAAGCTTTCTTT; J gene: TRBJ1-1; D gene: -; clone size: many; V gene: TRBV20-1
CDR3 protein: CASSLDRTDTQYF; CDR3 DNA: TGTGCCAGCAGTTTGGACCGCACAGATACGCAGTATTTT; J gene: TRBJ2-3; D gene: -; clone size: few; V gene: TRBV12-3/TRBV12-4
CDR3 protein: CSAPIAGSGKNIQYF; CDR3 DNA: TGCAGTGCCCCCATAGCGGGATCTGGCAAAAACATTCAGTACTTC; J gene: TRBJ2-4; D gene: TRBD2; clone size: medium-sized; V gene: TRBV20-1
CDR3 protein: CASSLGQSTDTQYF; CDR3 DNA: TGTGCCAGCAGCTTGGGACAGAGCACAGATACGCAGTATTTT; J gene: TRBJ2-3; D gene: -; clone size: many; V gene: TRBV5-4
CDR3 protein: CASSERTAYEQYF; CDR3 DNA: TGTGCCAGCAGTGAAAGGACAGCCTACGAGCAGTACTTC; J gene: TRBJ2-7; D gene: -; clone size: -; V gene: TRBV6-1
CDR3 protein: CASSVSPGSYEQYF; CDR3 DNA: TGTGCCAGCAGCGTGAGTCCAGGGTCCTACGAGCAGTACTTC; J gene: TRBJ2-7; D gene: -; clone size: medium-sized; V gene: TRBV9
CDR3 protein: CAWSVSGGWMQPQHF; CDR3 DNA: TGTGCCTGGAGTGTAAGTGGGGGCTGGATGCAGCCCCAGCATTTT; J gene: TRBJ1-5; D gene: -; clone size: few; V gene: TRBV30
CDR3 protein: CASSPEGQTLSYEQYF; CDR3 DNA: TGTGCCAGCAGCCCGGAAGGACAGACTTTATCCTACGAGCAGTACTTC; J gene: TRBJ2-7; D gene: -; clone size: -; V gene: TRBV4-2
CDR3 protein: CSVGTGGGETQYF; CDR3 DNA: TGCAGTGTCGGGACAGGGGGAGGAGAGACCCAGTACTTC; J gene: TRBJ2-5; D gene: TRBD1; clone size: medium-sized; V gene: TRBV20-1
CDR3 protein: CAISAISSGVGNEQFF; CDR3 DNA: TGTGCCATCAGTGCGATCTCTAGCGGGGTCGGCAATGAGCAGTTCTTC; J gene: TRBJ2-1; D gene: TRBD2; clone size: few; V gene: TRBV10-3
CDR3 protein: CASSLDGQETQYF; CDR3 DNA: TGTGCCAGCAGTTTGGACGGACAAGAGACCCAGTACTTC; J gene: TRBJ2-5; D gene: -; clone size: many; V gene: TRBV28
CDR3 protein: CASSLLAVNTEAFF; CDR3 DNA: TGTGCCAGCAGCTTATTGGCGGTTAACACTGAAGCTTTCTTT; J gene: TRBJ1-1; D gene: -; clone size: few; V gene: TRBV7-2
CDR3 protein: CASSTTGLAASRYF; CDR3 DNA: TGTGCCAGCAGCACGACGGGACTAGCGGCCTCCCGGTACTTC; J gene: TRBJ2-7; D gene: TRBD2; clone size: few; V gene: TRBV4-2
CDR3 protein: CASSAGDWNQPQHF; CDR3 DNA: TGTGCCAGCAGCGCAGGTGATTGGAATCAGCCCCAGCATTTT; J gene: TRBJ1-5; D gene: -; clone size: many; V gene: TRBV7-9
CDR3 protein: CASSYQIWSGYTF; CDR3 DNA: TGTGCCAGCAGTTACCAGATTTGGAGTGGCTACACCTTC; J gene: TRBJ1-2; D gene: -; clone size: many; V gene: TRBV6-5
CDR3 protein: CASSQDHVTVSYNEQFF; CDR3 DNA: TGTGCCAGCAGCCAAGATCATGTAACGGTCTCCTACAATGAGCAGTTCTTC; J gene: TRBJ2-1; D gene: -; clone size: many; V gene: TRBV3-1
CDR3 protein: CASSNPGLAGGPTDTQYF; CDR3 DNA: TGTGCCAGCAGCAATCCGGGACTAGCGGGGGGACCCACAGATACGCAGTATTTT; J gene: TRBJ2-3; D gene: TRBD2; clone size: medium-sized; V gene: TRBV7-8
CDR3 protein: CASSAAGTGVPDTQYF; CDR3 DNA: TGTGCCAGCAGCGCAGCCGGGACAGGGGTTCCAGATACGCAGTATTTT; J gene: TRBJ2-3; D gene: TRBD1; clone size: medium-sized; V gene: TRBV9
CDR3 protein: CAISEPQGEQYF; CDR3 DNA: TGTGCCATCAGTGAACCCCAGGGCGAGCAGTACTTC; J gene: TRBJ2-7; D gene: -; clone size: medium-sized; V gene: TRBV10-3
CDR3 protein: CASSLSIGYQQFF; CDR3 DNA: TGTGCCAGCAGTTTATCGATCGGGTATCAGCAGTTCTTC; J gene: TRBJ2-1; D gene: -; clone size: many; V gene: TRBV27
CDR3 protein: CASTSSTGLAGGSNTGELFF; CDR3 DNA: TGCGCCAGCACATCATCCACGGGACTAGCGGGGGGATCGAACACCGGGGAGCTGTTTTTT; J gene: TRBJ2-2; D gene: TRBD2; clone size: many; V gene: TRBV5-1